This entry lists 17 T cell receptor beta chains sequenced from one sample in a study of shared clonotypes between healthy human individuals. Assay: immunoSEQ multiplex PCR; the TCRdb copy retains only in-frame clones and omits some. The data show 1,400,000 or so clones, with approximately 98.5% seen just once and approximately 0.4% held by the top ten. The sequenced sample consisted of naive CD4+ T cells sorted from blood. This sample's subset: CD45RA+ positively selected. These receptors were obtained from a man under 40 in good health.

The genes are TRBV6-5 and TRBJ2-5, with TRBD1 matching 8 bases. This CDR3 region has 15 residues. Per germline, CDR1 MNHEY and CDR2 SVGAGI. V was pared by 0 bases and J by 6 bases, with 6 bases of the junction left unmatched. The CDR3 bases are TGTGCCAGCAGTTACTCGCAGGGGGCAGGGAAGACCCAGTACTTC. Translating it yields CASSYSQGAGKTQYF.

V gene TRBV23-1 combines with J gene TRBJ2-7; D is possibly TRBD1 or TRBD2 (5 bases each). TRBV23-1 is labeled an ORF, and its function is uncertain. The V end was cut by 2 bases, the J end by 5 bases, with 22 bases between. This CDR3 region has 17 residues. CDR3 bases: TGCGCCAGCAGTCAACCTAGCCCTAGAGGACAAGAACACGAGCAGTACTTC. As protein: CASSQPSPRGQEHEQYF.

This rearrangement joins TRBV9 to TRBJ1-1; 7 nucleotides line up with TRBD1. This CDR3 is 15 amino acids long. V was clipped by 4 bases and J by 0 bases; unmatched bases: 6. Germline CDR1 and CDR2: SGDLS and YYNGEE. The CDR3, as DNA: TGTGCCAGCAGCCCCCAGGGACAGCTGAACACTGAAGCTTTCTTT. Translating gives CASSPQGQLNTEAFF.

The chain recombines TRBV7-9 with TRBJ1-5; D is possibly TRBD1 (5 bases). Trimming cost V 6 bases and J 2 bases, with 11 bases left between them. The CDR3 covers 14 residues. Germline V gene lookup returns CDR1 SEHNR and CDR2 FQNEAQ (reference sequence). The CDR3 sequence is CASSGGSGNQPQHF. The DNA for the CDR3 is TGTGCCAGCAGTGGGGGATCGGGCAATCAGCCCCAGCATTTT.

The chain links TRBV21-1 to TRBJ2-7; TRBD1 is the table's D call, not checked against the DNA. TRBV21-1 is designated a pseudogene. This CDR3 spans 15 amino acids. The CDR3 region is CASSKGGQGTYEQYF. The CDR3 DNA reads as TGTGCCAGCAGCAAAGGCGGACAGGGCACCTACGAGCAGTACTTC.

The chain uses TRBV7-6 and TRBJ2-5, with TRBD2 matching 11 bases. CDR1 is SGHVS and CDR2 is FNYEAQ in the germline V gene. Trimming took 5 bases from V and 5 from J; bases not matched to a gene: 10. The CDR3 loop spans 16 amino acids. The CDR3 sequence is CASSPDLAGGGETQYF. DNA of the CDR3: TGTGCCAGCAGCCCAGATCTAGCGGGAGGTGGGGAGACCCAGTACTTC.

The chain couples TRBV11-2 to TRBJ2-5, with 7 bases aligning to TRBD1. This CDR3 spans 16 amino acids. J was trimmed by 3 bases and V by 6 bases; bases with no gene match: 13. Germline CDR1 reads SGHAT; CDR2 reads FQNNGV. The CDR3 sequence is CASRDSYRGSKETQYF. Written as DNA, the CDR3 is TGTGCCAGCAGGGATAGTTACAGGGGTAGCAAAGAGACCCAGTACTTC.

V and J are TRBV29-1 and TRBJ1-1, with 8 bases aligning to TRBD1. J lost 3 bases, V lost 5 bases, and 11 bases had no gene match. CDR3 length: 15 amino acids. Per germline, CDR1 SQVTM and CDR2 ANQGSEA. Written as DNA, the CDR3 is TGCAGCGTTTTTAGGGCAGGGGGCACGGACACTGAAGCTTTCTTT. Translated, it gives CSVFRAGGTDTEAFF.

This sequence joins TRBV7-2 and TRBJ2-1; 7 bases fit TRBD2. The CDR3 contains 13 residues. Looked up from germline, CDR1 is SGHTA and CDR2 is FQGNSA. V was pared by 5 bases and J by 8 bases, with 6 bases of the junction left unmatched. The CDR3 bases are TGTGCCAGCAGCCCGTCCGGGGGGTATGAGCAGTTCTTC. Its translation is CASSPSGGYEQFF.

The V gene is TRBV10-3, the J gene TRBJ2-3; D is possibly TRBD1 (6 bases). Germline CDR1 ENHRY, CDR2 SYGVKD. CDR3 length: 14 residues. The ends were cut back, 5 bases at V and 2 bases at J, with 11 bases in the middle. DNA for the CDR3: TGTGCCATCAGTTTGCAGGGGATCACAGATACGCAGTATTTT. Translated: CAISLQGITDTQYF.

This chain uses TRBV25-1 with TRBJ1-2, with 7 bases that match TRBD1. CDR3 length: 16 residues. J gave up 8 bases and V 5 bases, and 17 bases lay outside the gene matches. The germline gives CDR1 MGHDK, CDR2 SYGVNS. CDR3 region: CASSSSGTALFTGYTF. The DNA for the CDR3 is TGTGCCAGCAGTTCATCCGGGACAGCCCTATTCACCGGCTACACCTTC.

V is TRBV27 and J is TRBJ2-7, with 12 positions matching TRBD2. Germline V gene sequence: CDR1 MNHEY, CDR2 SMNVEV (reference sequence). The CDR3 contains 17 residues. The V segment lost 6 bases and the J segment 4 bases; nucleotides outside the gene matches: 13. The CDR3 DNA is TGTGCCAGCAGCCCTTACCGACTAGCGGGAGAGATTTACGAGCAGTACTTC. Translating gives CASSPYRLAGEIYEQYF.

The V call is TRBV10-3, the J call TRBJ2-7, with D unresolved. Germline V gene sequence: CDR1 ENHRY, CDR2 SYGVKD. The CDR3 runs to 12 residues. With 4 bases removed from V and 1 base from J, the gap between germline ends came to 5 bases. CDR3 sequence: CAISGPSYEQYF. The CDR3 nucleotides read TGTGCCATCAGTGGGCCGTCCTACGAGCAGTACTTC.

CDR3 in amino acids: CATSRDRVGIGNQPQHF. CDR3 nucleotide sequence: TGTGCCACCAGCAGAGACAGGGTCGGGATCGGCAATCAGCCCCAGCATTTT. This chain joins TRBV15 and TRBJ1-5; possibly TRBD1 for D (5 bases). The CDR3 length is 17 residues. V was clipped by 0 bases and J by 2 bases, with 14 bases between them. Germline V gives CDR1 LNHNV, CDR2 YYDKDF (reference sequence).

The chain employs TRBV28 and TRBJ2-7, with 7 bases aligning to TRBD1. This CDR3 spans 15 amino acids. The V segment lost 7 bases and the J segment 2 bases; nucleotides outside the gene matches: 11. CDR1 and CDR2 from the germline V gene are MDHEN and SYDVKM. The CDR3 here is CASTSGTEYPYEQYF. CDR3 nucleotides: TGTGCCAGCACTTCCGGGACAGAGTACCCCTACGAGCAGTACTTC.

This clone was observed many times. The genes are TRBV5-1 and TRBJ2-1, with 7 bases that match TRBD2. The CDR3 extends over 16 amino acids. The junction had 12 bases not matched to a gene; V was cut back by 5 bases and J by 4 bases. The V gene's germline CDR1 is SGHRS and CDR2 YFSETQ. The CDR3 sequence is CASRGLRDYLYNEQFF. CDR3 nucleotides: TGCGCCAGCAGAGGACTCCGGGACTACCTATACAATGAGCAGTTCTTC.

The chain has TRBV6-6 and TRBJ1-2; 7 bases map to TRBD1. The CDR3 spans 15 residues. V lost 5 bases to trimming and J lost 6 bases; unmatched junction nucleotides: 12. Germline V gene sequence: CDR1 MNHNY, CDR2 SVGAGI (reference sequence). As DNA, the CDR3 is TGTGCCAGCAGTATTCGGGACAGTAGAGGTCATGGCTACACCTTC. Translation gives CASSIRDSRGHGYTF.